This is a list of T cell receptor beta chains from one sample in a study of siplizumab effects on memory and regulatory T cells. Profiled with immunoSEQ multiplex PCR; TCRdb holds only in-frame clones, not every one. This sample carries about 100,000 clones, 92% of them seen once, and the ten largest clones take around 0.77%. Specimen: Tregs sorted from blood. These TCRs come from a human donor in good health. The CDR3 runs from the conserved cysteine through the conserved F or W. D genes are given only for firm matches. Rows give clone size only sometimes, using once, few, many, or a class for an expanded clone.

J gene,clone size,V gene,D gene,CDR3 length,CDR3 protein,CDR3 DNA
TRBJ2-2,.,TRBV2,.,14,CASSGSGVVGELFF,TGTGCCAGCAGTGGTTCAGGGGTGGTCGGGGAGCTGTTTTTT
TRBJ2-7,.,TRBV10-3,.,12,CAIRSTSHEQYF,TGTGCCATCAGAAGTACTAGTCACGAGCAGTACTTC
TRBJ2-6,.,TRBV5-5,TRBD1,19,CASSRSMGQAFSGANVLTF,TGTGCCAGCAGCAGGTCCATGGGACAGGCGTTCTCTGGGGCCAACGTCCTGACTTTC
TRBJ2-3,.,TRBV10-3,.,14,CATRWDVSTDTQYF,TGTGCCACCAGATGGGACGTCTCCACAGATACGCAGTATTTT
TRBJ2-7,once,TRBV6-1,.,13,CASSWRAGNEQYF,TGTGCCAGCAGTTGGCGGGCAGGTAACGAGCAGTACTTC
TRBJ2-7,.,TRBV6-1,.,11,CASSDRYEQYF,TGTGCCAGCAGTGATCGTTACGAGCAGTACTTC
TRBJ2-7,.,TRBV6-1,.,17,CASSDLYGGSVTYEQYF,TGTGCCAGCAGTGATCTGTACGGGGGAAGCGTCACCTACGAGCAGTACTTC
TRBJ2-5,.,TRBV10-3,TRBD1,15,CAISAGQGAMETQYF,TGTGCCATCAGTGCGGGACAGGGGGCGATGGAGACCCAGTACTTC
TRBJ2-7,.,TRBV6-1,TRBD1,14,CASSVTGGGYEQYF,TGTGCCAGCAGTGTGACAGGGGGCGGCTACGAGCAGTACTTC
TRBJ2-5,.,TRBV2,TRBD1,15,CASLLFAGGGETQYF,TGTGCCAGCCTGTTGTTTGCAGGGGGTGGAGAGACCCAGTACTTC
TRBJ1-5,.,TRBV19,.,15,CARNDRGWSNQPQHF,TGTGCCAGAAACGACCGAGGGTGGAGCAATCAGCCCCAGCATTTT
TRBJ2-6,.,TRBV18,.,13,CASSPPGANVLTF,TGTGCCAGCTCACCACCTGGGGCCAACGTCCTGACTTTC
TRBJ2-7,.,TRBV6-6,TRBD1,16,CASSYSVGTGSYEQYF,TGTGCCAGCAGTTACTCTGTCGGGACAGGCTCCTACGAGCAGTACTTC
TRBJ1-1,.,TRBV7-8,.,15,CASSLVGALDTEAFF,TGTGCCAGCAGCCTAGTCGGGGCTTTGGACACTGAAGCTTTCTTT
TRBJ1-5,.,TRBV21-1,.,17,CASSKGEGANYNQPQHF,TGTGCCAGCAGCAAAGGGGAGGGGGCAAACTACAATCAGCCCCAGCATTTT
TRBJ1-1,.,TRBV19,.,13,CATKPRVSAEAFF,TGTGCCACAAAACCCCGGGTGAGCGCTGAAGCTTTCTTT
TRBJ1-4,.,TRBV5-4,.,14,CASSSPSEREKLFF,TGTGCCAGCAGCTCCCCCTCGGAACGGGAAAAACTGTTTTTT
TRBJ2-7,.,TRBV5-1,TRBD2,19,CASSLVQGLAGGSSYEQYF,TGCGCCAGCAGCTTGGTACAGGGACTAGCGGGAGGAAGCTCCTACGAGCAGTACTTC
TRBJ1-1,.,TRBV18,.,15,CASSPPSLSGTEAFF,TGTGCCAGCTCACCACCTTCTCTATCGGGCACTGAAGCTTTCTTT
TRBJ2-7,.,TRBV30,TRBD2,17,CAWTKDPTSPVSYEQYF,TGTGCCTGGACCAAAGACCCGACTAGCCCTGTCTCCTACGAGCAGTACTTC
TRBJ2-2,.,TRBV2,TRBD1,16,CASSEVGQVSTGELFF,TGTGCCAGCAGTGAAGTAGGACAGGTCTCCACCGGGGAGCTGTTTTTT
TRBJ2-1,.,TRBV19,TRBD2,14,CASRGSGTYNEQFF,TGTGCCAGTCGCGGTAGCGGGACCTACAATGAGCAGTTCTTC
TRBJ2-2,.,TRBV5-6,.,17,CASSLAQGFVDTGELFF,TGTGCCAGCAGCTTGGCCCAGGGGTTCGTCGACACCGGGGAGCTGTTTTTT
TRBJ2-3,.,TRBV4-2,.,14,CASSPRGSADTQYF,TGTGCCAGCAGCCCAAGAGGGAGTGCGGATACGCAGTATTTT
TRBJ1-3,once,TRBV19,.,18,CASSMDFGWHRDVNTIYF,TGTGCCAGTAGTATGGACTTCGGATGGCATCGAGACGTAAACACCATATATTTT
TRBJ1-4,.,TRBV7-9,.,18,CASSLALFRPATNEKLFF,TGTGCCAGCAGCTTAGCGCTCTTCAGGCCCGCAACTAATGAAAAACTGTTTTTT